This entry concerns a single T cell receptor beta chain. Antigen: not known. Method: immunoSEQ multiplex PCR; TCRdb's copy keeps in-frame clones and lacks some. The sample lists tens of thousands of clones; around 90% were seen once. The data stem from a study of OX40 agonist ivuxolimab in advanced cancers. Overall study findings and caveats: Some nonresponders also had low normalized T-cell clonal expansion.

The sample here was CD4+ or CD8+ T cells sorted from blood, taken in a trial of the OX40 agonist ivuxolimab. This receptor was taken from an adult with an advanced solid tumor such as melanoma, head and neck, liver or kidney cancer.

This CDR3 is CASSQSGVKETQYF. The DNA of the CDR3 is TGCGCCAGCAGCCAATCGGGCGTAAAAGAGACCCAGTACTTC. The chain links TRBV4-1 to TRBJ2-5; D unclear. The CDR3 covers 14 residues. Germline CDR1 reads MGHRA; CDR2 reads YSYEKL. V lost 2 bases to trimming and J lost 3 bases, with 10 bases between them.